This T cell receptor beta chain was sequenced during a study of T-cell reconstitution after alpha-beta-depleted transplantation in children. Regarding the study as a whole: Approximately two months post-transplant, alpha-beta T cells reportedly originated from several hundred expanded graft clones.

Researchers prepared the TCRbeta library using unique molecular identifiers, the study reports. TCRdb reanalysed the PCR reads using MiXCR and keeps one entry per CDR3 protein. The sample consists of about 440,000 distinct CDR3 sequences, 43% of them appearing once. The table lists this clonotype with many counts. Its antigen remains unknown. The V end lost 9 bases, the J end lost 5 bases, and 17 bases lay between the germline ends. Germline V gene data show CDR1 as SNHLY and CDR2 as FYNNEI. The length of the CDR3 is 13 residues. The TCR originated in a girl aged 2-15 years with aplastic anemia, due to receive a stem cell transplant. The material was PBMCs, obtained before TCRalphabeta/CD19-depleted stem cell transplant. V is TRBV2 and J is TRBJ2-7; no clear D. This CDR3 is CASQTQAMNEQYF. The CDR3, as DNA: TGTGCCAGTCAGACGCAAGCGATGAACGAGCAGTACTTC.